This T cell receptor (beta chain) was captured in a study of blood T cell repertoires in COVID-19. The overall study: Sites across the United States, Italy and Spain contributed samples from acute and convalescent COVID-19. The cDNA or gDNA used as material had been derived from T cells, B-cell-depleted T cells, or PBMCs.

Original data processing: Estimated nucleated cell counts came from reference gene primer amplification. TCRdb keeps only in-frame clones here, not all; method: immunoSEQ multiplex PCR. That table gives V, J and clone size, and the DNA gave D and trimming. The table has 250,000 to 350,000 clones, just over 85% seen once. Germline V gene sequence: CDR1 KGHSH, CDR2 LQKENI. Losses at the gene ends were 1 base for V and 5 bases for J; bases not matched to a gene: 8. The CDR3 loop spans 16 amino acids. Sequences were obtained from peripheral blood. The TCR sequence derives from a woman aged 25 to 39 with active or convalescent COVID-19. The chain links TRBV18 to TRBJ1-3; 7 nucleotides align to TRBD1. CDR3 sequence (DNA): TGTGCCAGCTCACCACTAACAGGGGCGATGAGAAACACCATATATTTT. This encodes CASSPLTGAMRNTIYF.